The TCR beta chain under discussion was sequenced for a study of blood T cell repertoires in COVID-19. Study-wide background: COVID-19 samples, acute and convalescent, were from the United States, Italy and Spain. T cells, B-cell-depleted T cells, or PBMCs supplied cDNA or gDNA.

V gave up 3 bases and J gave up 9 bases, with 10 bases separating them. This CDR3 comprises 12 residues. CDR1 and CDR2 (germline): SGHDT, YYEEEE. Here immunoSEQ multiplex PCR was the method, and the copy in TCRdb shows in-frame clones only, minus some. The repertoire holds about 64,000 clones, with roughly 88% as singletons. The sequence derives from a human donor in a cohort sampled during active COVID-19. The source material was peripheral blood. This chain links TRBV5-6 with TRBJ2-1; no clear D gene. The CDR3 here is CASSYGLLEQFF. The CDR3 region has the DNA TGTGCCAGCAGCTATGGGCTCCTTGAGCAGTTCTTC.